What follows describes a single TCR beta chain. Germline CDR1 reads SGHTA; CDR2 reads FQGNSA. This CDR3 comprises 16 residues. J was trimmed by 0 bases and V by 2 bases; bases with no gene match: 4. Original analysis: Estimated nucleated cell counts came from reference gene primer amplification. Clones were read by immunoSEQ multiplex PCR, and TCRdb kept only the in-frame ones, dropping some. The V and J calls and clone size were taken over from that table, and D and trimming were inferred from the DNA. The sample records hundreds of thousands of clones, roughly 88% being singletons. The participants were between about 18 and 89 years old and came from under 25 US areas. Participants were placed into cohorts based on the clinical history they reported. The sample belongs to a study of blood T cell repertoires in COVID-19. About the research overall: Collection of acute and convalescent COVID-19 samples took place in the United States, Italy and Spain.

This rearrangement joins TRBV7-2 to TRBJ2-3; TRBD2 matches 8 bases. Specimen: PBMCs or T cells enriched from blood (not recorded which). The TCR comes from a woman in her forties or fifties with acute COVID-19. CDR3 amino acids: CASSLFGRVSTDTQYF. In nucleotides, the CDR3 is TGTGCCAGCAGCTTATTCGGGAGGGTAAGCACAGATACGCAGTATTTT.